Sequencing of this T cell receptor (beta chain) was carried out in a study of blood T cell repertoires in COVID-19. Overall study context: Spain, Italy and the United States supplied samples that represented acute and convalescent COVID-19. Sources were T cells, B-cell-depleted T cells, or PBMCs; the material itself was cDNA or gDNA.

The CDR3 contains 13 residues. In germline, CDR1 is LNHDA, CDR2 SQIVND (reference sequence). Trimming took 7 bases from V and 2 from J, leaving 9 bases between them. Source study methods: The authors estimated nucleated cell counts from reference gene primer amplification. Clones were read by immunoSEQ multiplex PCR, and TCRdb kept only the in-frame ones, dropping some. The D gene and trimming were derived from the DNA, and the V and J assignments and clone size from that table. The sample consists of over 120,000 clones, about four fifths of them appearing once. The sequencing sample was made of peripheral blood. The clonotype comes from a human donor in a cohort sampled during active COVID-19. The chain employs TRBV19 and TRBJ2-1; D not resolved. DNA for the CDR3: TGTGCCAGTACAGACAACGCCTACAATGAGCAGTTCTTC. Translated, it gives CASTDNAYNEQFF.